The text below deals with one TCR beta chain. Its cognate antigen is unknown. The sample belongs to a study of shared clonotypes between healthy human individuals. Findings and limits, study-wide: Depth was large, yet rarefaction showed that sorted-subset sequencing was incomplete. Across several donors, naive CD4 shared around 5%, naive CD8 more than 3%, memory CD4 2% to 2.5%, memory CD8 0.4% to 0.5%. Generally, estimated richness proved larger in naive subsets than it did in memory subsets.

Using immunoSEQ multiplex PCR, the repertoire was profiled, and TCRdb retains in-frame clones only, with some absent. Of 2 million to 2.5 million clones detected, around 93% appear once; the ten largest clones hold more than 0.35%. Germline CDR1 is LNHDA and CDR2 is SQIVND (reference sequence). The V end lost 9 bases, the J end lost 5 bases, and 17 bases lay between the germline ends. This CDR3 comprises 14 residues. The TCR was taken from a man between 18 and 35 years old in good health. Some clones in this sample may be carry-over from other donors' samples. This chain joins TRBV19 and TRBJ2-1; a weak D match, TRBD1 (6 bases). Sequencing was performed on naive CD4+ T cells from PBMCs. Noted subset: CD45RA+ positively selected. CDR3 sequence: CASNRAWEDNEQFF. The DNA for the CDR3 is TGTGCCAGCAACAGGGCCTGGGAAGACAATGAGCAGTTCTTC. Combining the CDR3 with reference TRBV19 and TRBJ2-1 gives the whole variable domain DGGITQSPKYLFRKEGQNVTLSCEQNLNHDAMYWYRQDPGQGLRLIYYSQIVNDFQKGDIAEGYSVSREKKESFPLTVTSAQKNPTAFYLCASNRAWEDNEQFFGPGTRLTVL.